The clone carrying this T cell receptor (beta chain) has at least ten counts. No antigen is known for it. V shed 5 bases, J shed 2 bases, and the junction held 13 bases outside the gene matches. CDR3 length: 18 amino acids. This specimen belongs to a study of T cell repertoires in cytomegalovirus infection. Study in general: A matching HLA type, together with CMV infection, was signaled by public TCR beta signatures. Study results and limitations: CMV-specific TCR beta clonotypes restricted by HLA-C were the ones dominating the ex vivo response. Totalled public TCR beta family frequency picked out people who carried CMV plus the relevant HLA.

TCRdb fed the reads into MiXCR, producing one record per CDR3 protein. The data show some 300,000 distinct CDR3 sequences, roughly 9.3% seen once. The V and J genes are TRBV12-3 or TRBV12-4 and TRBJ2-1; 9 bases fit TRBD2. This clonotype was obtained from a human donor in good health (CMV status not recorded). Some clones in this sample may be carry-over from other donors' samples. Sequencing input: PBMCs. The CDR3 DNA is TGTGCCAGCAGTGGAATGATGACTAGCGGAAACACCTACAATGAGCAGTTCTTC. It yields the protein CASSGMMTSGNTYNEQFF.